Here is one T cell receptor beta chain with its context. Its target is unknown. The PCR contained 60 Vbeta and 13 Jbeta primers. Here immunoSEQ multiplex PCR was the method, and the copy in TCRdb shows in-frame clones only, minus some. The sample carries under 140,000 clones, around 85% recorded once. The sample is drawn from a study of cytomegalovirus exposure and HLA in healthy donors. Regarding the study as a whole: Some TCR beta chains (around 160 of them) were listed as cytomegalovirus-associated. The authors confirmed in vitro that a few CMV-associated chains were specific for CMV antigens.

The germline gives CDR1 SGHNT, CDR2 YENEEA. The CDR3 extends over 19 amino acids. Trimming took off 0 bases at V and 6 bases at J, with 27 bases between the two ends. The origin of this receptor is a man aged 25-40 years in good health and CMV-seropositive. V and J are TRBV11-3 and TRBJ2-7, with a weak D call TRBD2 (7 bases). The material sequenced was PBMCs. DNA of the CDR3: TGTGCCAGCAGCTTAGATGGAGGGGGGGCCCGGTCCCCCCTGGCCGAGCAGTACTTC. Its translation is CASSLDGGGARSPLAEQYF. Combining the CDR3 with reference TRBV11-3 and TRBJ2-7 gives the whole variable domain EAGVVQSPRYKIIEKKQPVAFWCNPISGHNTLYWYLQNLGQGPELLIRYENEEAVDDSQLPKDRFSAERLKGVDSTLKIQPAELGDSAVYLCASSLDGGGARSPLAEQYFGPGTRLTVT.